The subject of this entry is one T cell receptor beta chain. 5'RACE with 10-nucleotide random UMIs produced the cDNA. In TCRdb, the 5' RACE reads were re-called with MiXCR into one record per CDR3 protein. The sample holds more than 50,000 distinct CDR3 sequences, roughly an eighth seen once. The source of the sample is a study of neurological immune-mediated disorders. This CDR3 is built from 13 residues. Germline values: CDR1 SEHNR, CDR2 FQNEAQ (reference sequence). J was trimmed by 7 bases and V by 5 bases; bases with no gene match: 7. The sample consisted of PBMCs. V usage is TRBV7-9 and J usage is TRBJ1-2; 7 bases are a match to TRBD1. The receptor was isolated from a man between 60 and 70 years old in good health. CDR3: CASSPGDRAGYTF. In nucleotides, the CDR3 is TGTGCCAGCAGCCCCGGTGACAGGGCTGGCTACACCTTC.